Listed here are 6 T cell receptor beta chains from one sample, sequenced in a study of blood T cell repertoires in COVID-19. The assay was immunoSEQ multiplex PCR, and TCRdb's table has in-frame clones only and misses some. The table lists 150,000 to 200,000 clones, around 83% of them singletons, with less than 1% in the top ten. The material sequenced was peripheral blood. The receptors originated from a man between 18 and 29 years old with acute or convalescent COVID-19.

V gene TRBV11-1 combines with J gene TRBJ2-5; TRBD1 agrees at 7 bases. Germline V gene data show CDR1 as SGHAT and CDR2 as FQDESV (reference sequence). V lost 0 bases and J lost 14; bases outside the gene matches: 9. CDR3 size: 13 residues. The CDR3 coding sequence is TGTGCCAGCAGCTTAGCGCTCTGGGACAGTCTTTACTTC. Translation: CASSLALWDSLYF.

The rearrangement joins TRBV6-4 to TRBJ1-4, with 7 positions matching TRBD1. This CDR3 region has 14 residues. Germline V gene data show CDR1 as MRHNA and CDR2 as SNTAGT. V gave up 6 bases and J gave up 4 bases; unmatched junction bases: 5. CDR3 amino acids: CASSDGTDNEKLFF. The DNA for the CDR3 is TGTGCCAGCAGCGATGGGACAGATAATGAAAAACTGTTTTTT.

V gene TRBV25-1 combines with J gene TRBJ1-2; TRBD1 might be the D (6 bases). The CDR3 totals 13 residues. The V end was cut by 3 bases, the J end by 7 bases, with 12 bases between. Germline lookup yields CDR1 MGHDK and CDR2 SYGVNS. The CDR3 sequence: CASSDPQGSGYTF. CDR3 coding DNA: TGTGCCAGCAGTGATCCACAGGGAAGTGGCTACACCTTC.

The chain recombines TRBV27 with TRBJ1-2, with TRBD1 matching 10 bases. J was trimmed by 8 bases and V by 3 bases; bases with no gene match: 9. The CDR3 loop spans 15 amino acids. CDR1 and CDR2 (germline): MNHEY, SMNVEV (reference sequence). CDR3: CASSFSPGTGDGYTF. In DNA, the CDR3 is TGTGCCAGCAGTTTCTCCCCCGGGACAGGGGACGGCTACACCTTC.

This chain uses TRBV9 with TRBJ2-1, with TRBD1 matching 9 bases. This CDR3 has 14 residues. The J segment lost 7 bases and the V segment lost 0 bases, leaving 2 bases of the junction unmatched. Germline values: CDR1 SGDLS, CDR2 YYNGEE. In DNA, the CDR3 is TGTGCCAGCAGCGTAGGACAGGGGGGGAATGAGCAGTTCTTC. Translating it yields CASSVGQGGNEQFF.

The chain combines TRBV7-9 with TRBJ2-7; perhaps TRBD2 as D (6 bases). CDR1 SEHNR and CDR2 FQNEAQ come from the germline V gene (reference sequence). CDR3 length equals 13 residues. Trimming shortened V by 7 bases and J by 4 bases, and 14 bases separated the two germline ends. The CDR3 DNA reads as TGTGCCAGCACCATGGGGGGTTTGTACGAGCAGTACTTC. This translates into CASTMGGLYEQYF.